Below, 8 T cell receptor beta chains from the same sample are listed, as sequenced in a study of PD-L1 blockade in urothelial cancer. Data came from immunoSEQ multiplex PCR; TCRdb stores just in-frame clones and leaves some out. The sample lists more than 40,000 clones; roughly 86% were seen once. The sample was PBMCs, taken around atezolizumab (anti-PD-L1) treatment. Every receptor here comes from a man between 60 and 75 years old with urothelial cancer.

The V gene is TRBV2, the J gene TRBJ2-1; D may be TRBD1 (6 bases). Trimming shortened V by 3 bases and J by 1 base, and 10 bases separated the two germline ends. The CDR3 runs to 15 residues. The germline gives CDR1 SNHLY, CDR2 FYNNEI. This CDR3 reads CASSEERGSYNEQFF. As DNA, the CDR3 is TGTGCCAGCAGTGAGGAGAGGGGGTCCTACAATGAGCAGTTCTTC.

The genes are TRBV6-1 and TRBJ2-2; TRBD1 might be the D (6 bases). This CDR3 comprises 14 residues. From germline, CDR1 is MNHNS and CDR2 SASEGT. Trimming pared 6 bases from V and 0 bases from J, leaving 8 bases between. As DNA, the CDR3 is TGTGCCAGCAGCCGGACAGCGAACACCGGGGAGCTGTTTTTT. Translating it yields CASSRTANTGELFF.

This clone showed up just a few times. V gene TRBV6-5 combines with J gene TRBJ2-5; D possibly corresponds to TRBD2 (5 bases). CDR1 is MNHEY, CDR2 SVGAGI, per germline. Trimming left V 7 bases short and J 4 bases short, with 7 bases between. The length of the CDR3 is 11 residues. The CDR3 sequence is CASTLAETQYF. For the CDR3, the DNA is TGTGCCAGCACCCTAGCAGAGACCCAGTACTTC.

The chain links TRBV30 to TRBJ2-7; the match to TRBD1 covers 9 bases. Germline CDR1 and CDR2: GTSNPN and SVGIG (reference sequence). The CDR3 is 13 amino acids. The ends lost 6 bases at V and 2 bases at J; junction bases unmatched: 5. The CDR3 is CACWDRAAYEQYF. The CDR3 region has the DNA TGTGCCTGTTGGGACAGGGCAGCCTACGAGCAGTACTTC.

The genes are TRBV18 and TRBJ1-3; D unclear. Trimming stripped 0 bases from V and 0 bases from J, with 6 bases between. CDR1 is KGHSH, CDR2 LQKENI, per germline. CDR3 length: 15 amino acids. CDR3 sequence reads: CASSPPFRSGNTIYF. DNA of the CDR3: TGTGCCAGCTCACCACCGTTTCGCTCTGGAAACACCATATATTTT.

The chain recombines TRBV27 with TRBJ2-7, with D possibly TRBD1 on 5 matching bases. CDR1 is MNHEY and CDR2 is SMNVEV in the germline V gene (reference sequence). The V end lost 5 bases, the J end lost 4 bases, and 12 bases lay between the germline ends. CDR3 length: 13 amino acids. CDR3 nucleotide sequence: TGTGCCAGCAGTCGGGCAGGGCGTTACGAGCAGTACTTC. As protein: CASSRAGRYEQYF.

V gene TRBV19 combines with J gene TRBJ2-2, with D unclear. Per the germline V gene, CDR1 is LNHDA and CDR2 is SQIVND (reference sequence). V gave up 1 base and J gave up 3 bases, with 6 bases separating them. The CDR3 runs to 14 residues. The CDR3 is CASSIVSYTGELFF. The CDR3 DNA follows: TGTGCCAGTAGTATAGTATCTTACACCGGGGAGCTGTTTTTT.

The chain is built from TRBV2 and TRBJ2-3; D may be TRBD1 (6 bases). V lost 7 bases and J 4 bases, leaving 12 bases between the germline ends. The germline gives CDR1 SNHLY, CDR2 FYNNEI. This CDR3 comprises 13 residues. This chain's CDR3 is CASNRVVADTQYF. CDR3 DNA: TGTGCCAGCAACAGGGTAGTCGCAGATACGCAGTATTTT. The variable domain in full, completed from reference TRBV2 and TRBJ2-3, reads EPEVTQTPSHQVTQMGQEVILRCVPISNHLYFYWYRQILGQKVEFLVSFYNNEISEKSEIFDDQFSVERPDGSNFTLKIRSTKLEDSAMYFCASNRVVADTQYFGPGTRLTVL.